This T cell receptor (beta chain) was documented in a study of blood T cell repertoires in COVID-19. As for the study in general: The origin of the acute and convalescent COVID-19 samples was the United States, Italy and Spain. PBMCs, B-cell-depleted T cells, or T cells provided the cDNA or gDNA that made up the material.

Per the original methods: Estimates of nucleated cell counts were drawn from the amplification of reference gene primers. Using immunoSEQ multiplex PCR, the repertoire was profiled, and TCRdb retains in-frame clones only, with some absent. V and J calls and clone size are as listed in that table; D and trimming were resolved from the DNA. The data contain nearly 250,000 clones, approximately 85% of them seen just once; the ten biggest clones take up about 5.4%. Germline V lookup: CDR1 SEHNR, CDR2 FQNEAQ (reference sequence). V gave up 7 bases and J gave up 1 base; unmatched junction bases: 1. The CDR3 covers 13 residues. Seattle's enrolled individuals joined amid active infection and were then monitored longitudinally.

The chain has TRBV7-9 and TRBJ1-1, with 9 bases aligning to TRBD1. This receptor was identified in a woman aged 80 or over with COVID-19, enrolled during active disease. The source material was peripheral blood. The CDR3: CASTDRGNTEAFF. The CDR3 nucleotides read TGTGCCAGCACGGACAGGGGGAACACTGAAGCTTTCTTT.